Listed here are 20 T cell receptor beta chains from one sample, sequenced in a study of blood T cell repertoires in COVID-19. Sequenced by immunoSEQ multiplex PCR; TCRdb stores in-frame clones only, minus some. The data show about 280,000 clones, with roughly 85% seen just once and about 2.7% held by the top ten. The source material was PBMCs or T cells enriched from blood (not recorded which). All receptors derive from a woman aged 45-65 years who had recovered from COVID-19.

CDR3 bases: TGCGCCAGCAGCCCCTGGGGACAGGGACTGGGGGAGCAGTACTTC. Its translation: CASSPWGQGLGEQYF. This sequence joins TRBV5-1 and TRBJ2-7; 9 bases align to TRBD1. The CDR3 sequence is 15 residues long. The J segment lost 7 bases and the V segment lost 4 bases, leaving 12 bases of the junction unmatched. The germline V gene encodes CDR1 SGHRS and CDR2 YFSETQ.

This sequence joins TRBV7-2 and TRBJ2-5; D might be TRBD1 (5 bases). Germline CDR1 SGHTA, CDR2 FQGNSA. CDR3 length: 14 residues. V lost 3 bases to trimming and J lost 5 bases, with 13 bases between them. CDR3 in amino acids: CASSLVRVAETQYF. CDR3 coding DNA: TGTGCCAGCAGCTTGGTCAGGGTTGCCGAGACCCAGTACTTC.

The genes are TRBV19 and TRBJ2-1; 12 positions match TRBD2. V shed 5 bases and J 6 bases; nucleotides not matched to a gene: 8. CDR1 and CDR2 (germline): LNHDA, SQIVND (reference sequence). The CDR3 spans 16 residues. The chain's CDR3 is CASSSRSSGRANEQFF. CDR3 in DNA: TGTGCCAGTAGTTCGCGTTCTAGCGGGAGGGCCAATGAGCAGTTCTTC.

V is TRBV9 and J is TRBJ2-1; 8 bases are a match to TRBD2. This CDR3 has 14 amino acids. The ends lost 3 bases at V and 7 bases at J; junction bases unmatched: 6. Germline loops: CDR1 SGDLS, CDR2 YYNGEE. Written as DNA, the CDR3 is TGTGCCAGCAGCGGAGCGGGAGTACAGAATGAGCAGTTCTTC. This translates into CASSGAGVQNEQFF.

The CDR3 nucleotides read TGCGCCAGCAGCCAAGAGGTTAGCGGGAGTTTGGATGAGCAGTTCTTC. It encodes CASSQEVSGSLDEQFF. The rearrangement uses TRBV4-3 and TRBJ2-1; 9 positions match TRBD2. CDR3 length: 16 amino acids. V shed 0 bases, J shed 8 bases, and the junction held 8 bases outside the gene matches. The germline V gene has CDR1 LGHNA and CDR2 YSLEER.

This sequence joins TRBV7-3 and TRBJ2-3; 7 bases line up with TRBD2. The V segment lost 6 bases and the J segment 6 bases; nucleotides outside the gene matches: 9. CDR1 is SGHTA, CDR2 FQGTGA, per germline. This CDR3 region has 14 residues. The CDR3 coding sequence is TGTGCCAGCAGTCCCGGCTCCGGGAGGGATACGCAGTATTTT. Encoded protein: CASSPGSGRDTQYF. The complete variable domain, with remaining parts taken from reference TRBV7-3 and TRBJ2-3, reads GAGVSQTPSNKVTEKGKYVELRCDPISGHTALYWYRQSLGQGPEFLIYFQGTGAADDSGLPNDRFFAVRPEGSVSTLKIQRTERGDSAVYLCASSPGSGRDTQYFGPGTRLTVL.

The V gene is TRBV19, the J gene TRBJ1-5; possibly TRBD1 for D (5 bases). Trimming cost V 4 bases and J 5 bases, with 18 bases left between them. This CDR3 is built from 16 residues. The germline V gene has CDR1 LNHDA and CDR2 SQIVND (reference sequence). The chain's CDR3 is CASSTTQGGIDQPQHF. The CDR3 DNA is TGTGCCAGTAGTACCACCCAGGGAGGGATCGATCAGCCCCAGCATTTT.

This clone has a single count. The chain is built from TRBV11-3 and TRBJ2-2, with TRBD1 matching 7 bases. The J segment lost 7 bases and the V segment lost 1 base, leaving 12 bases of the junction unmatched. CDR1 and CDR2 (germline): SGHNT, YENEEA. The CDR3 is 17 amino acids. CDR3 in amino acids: CASSLVSMRGHDGELFF. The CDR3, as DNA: TGTGCCAGCAGCTTAGTCTCTATGAGGGGGCATGACGGGGAGCTGTTTTTT.

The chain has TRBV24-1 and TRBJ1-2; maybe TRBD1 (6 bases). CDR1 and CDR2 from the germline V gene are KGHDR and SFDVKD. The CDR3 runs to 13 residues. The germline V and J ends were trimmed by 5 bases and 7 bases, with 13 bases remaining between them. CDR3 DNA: TGTGCCACCAGTGGTGAGGGGGAATCTGGCTACACCTTC. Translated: CATSGEGESGYTF.

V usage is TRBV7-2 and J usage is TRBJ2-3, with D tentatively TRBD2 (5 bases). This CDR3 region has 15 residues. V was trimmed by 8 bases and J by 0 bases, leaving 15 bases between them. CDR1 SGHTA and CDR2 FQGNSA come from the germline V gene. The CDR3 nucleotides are TGTGCCAGCTCCCCCCCTAGCACTAGCACAGATACGCAGTATTTT. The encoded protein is CASSPPSTSTDTQYF.

Written as DNA, the CDR3 is TGTGCCAGCTCACCAGCGGGGGGCATCACAGATACGCAGTATTTT. Its translation is CASSPAGGITDTQYF. This chain links TRBV18 with TRBJ2-3, with 8 bases lining up with TRBD2. Germline assignment: CDR1 KGHSH and CDR2 LQKENI. V shed 2 bases, J shed 2 bases, and the junction held 3 bases outside the gene matches. The CDR3 runs 15 residues.

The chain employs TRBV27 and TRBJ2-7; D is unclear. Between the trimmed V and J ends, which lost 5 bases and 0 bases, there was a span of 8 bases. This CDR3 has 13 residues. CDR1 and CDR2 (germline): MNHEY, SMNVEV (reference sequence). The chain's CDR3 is CASSLTSSYEQYF. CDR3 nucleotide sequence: TGTGCCAGCAGTCTCACGAGCTCCTACGAGCAGTACTTC.

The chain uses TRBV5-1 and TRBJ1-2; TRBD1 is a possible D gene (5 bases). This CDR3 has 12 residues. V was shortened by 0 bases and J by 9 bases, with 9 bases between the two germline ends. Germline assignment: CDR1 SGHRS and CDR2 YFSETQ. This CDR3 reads CASSLVQDSYTF. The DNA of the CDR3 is TGCGCCAGCAGCTTGGTGCAGGACAGCTACACCTTC.

DNA of the CDR3: TGTGCCAGCAGCTCGGGACTGAGCAATCAGCCCCAGCATTTT. As protein: CASSSGLSNQPQHF. The chain is built from TRBV28 and TRBJ1-5, with a tentative D call TRBD1 (5 bases). This CDR3 region has 14 residues. The V and J ends lost 6 bases and 1 base respectively, with 10 bases between them. Germline CDR1 and CDR2: MDHEN and SYDVKM.

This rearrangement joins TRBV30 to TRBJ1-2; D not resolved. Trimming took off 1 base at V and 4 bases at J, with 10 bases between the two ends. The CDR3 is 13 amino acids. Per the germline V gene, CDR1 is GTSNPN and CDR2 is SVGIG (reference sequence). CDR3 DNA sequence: TGTGCCTGGAGTGGAGACAAAGGCTATGGCTACACCTTC. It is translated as CAWSGDKGYGYTF. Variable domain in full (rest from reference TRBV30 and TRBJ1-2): SQTIHQWPATLVQPVGSPLSLECTVEGTSNPNLYWYRQAAGRGLQLLFYSVGIGQISSEVPQNLSASRPQDRQFILSSKKLLLSDSGFYLCAWSGDKGYGYTFGSGTRLTVV.

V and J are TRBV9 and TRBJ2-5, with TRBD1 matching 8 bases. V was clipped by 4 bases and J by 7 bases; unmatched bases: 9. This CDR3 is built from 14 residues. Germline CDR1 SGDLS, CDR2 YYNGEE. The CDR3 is CASSPRQGIGTQYF. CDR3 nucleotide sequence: TGTGCCAGCAGCCCCCGACAGGGGATTGGGACCCAGTACTTC.

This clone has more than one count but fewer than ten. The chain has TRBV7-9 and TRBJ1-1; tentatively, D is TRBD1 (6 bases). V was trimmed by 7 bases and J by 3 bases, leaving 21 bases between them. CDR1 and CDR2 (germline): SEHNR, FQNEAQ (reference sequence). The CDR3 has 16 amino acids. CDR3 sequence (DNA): TGTGCCAGCATCCCGGCAAGGACCGAGGGGGACACTGAAGCTTTCTTT. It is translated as CASIPARTEGDTEAFF.

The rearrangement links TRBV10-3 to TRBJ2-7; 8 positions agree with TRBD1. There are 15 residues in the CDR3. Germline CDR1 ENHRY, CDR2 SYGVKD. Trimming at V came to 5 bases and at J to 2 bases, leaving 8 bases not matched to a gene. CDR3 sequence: CAISIFTGGAYEQYF. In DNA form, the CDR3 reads TGTGCCATCAGTATTTTTACAGGGGGAGCCTACGAGCAGTACTTC.

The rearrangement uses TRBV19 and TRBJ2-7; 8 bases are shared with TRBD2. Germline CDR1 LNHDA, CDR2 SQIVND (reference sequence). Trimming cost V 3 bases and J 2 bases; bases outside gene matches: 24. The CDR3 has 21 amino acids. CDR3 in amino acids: CASSMLGRSSGTSGKAYEQYF. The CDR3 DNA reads TGTGCCAGTAGTATGTTAGGCCGGAGTAGCGGGACCTCTGGTAAAGCCTACGAGCAGTACTTC.

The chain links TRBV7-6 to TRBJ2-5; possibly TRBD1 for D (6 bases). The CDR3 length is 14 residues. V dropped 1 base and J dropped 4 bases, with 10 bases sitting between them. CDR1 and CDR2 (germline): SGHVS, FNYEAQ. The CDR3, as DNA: TGTGCCAGCAGCTTAGGGACAGCTAGAGAGACCCAGTACTTC. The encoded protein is CASSLGTARETQYF.